Listed below are T cell receptor beta chains from one sample, sequenced in a study of blood T cell repertoires in COVID-19. The assay was immunoSEQ multiplex PCR, and TCRdb's table has in-frame clones only and misses some. The table lists 73,000 or so clones, roughly 90% of them singletons, with roughly 8.8% in the top ten. The sample comprised peripheral blood. These receptors were taken from a man aged 25 to 40 with acute or convalescent COVID-19. Both conserved end residues are part of each CDR3. The order of the fields is V gene, clone size, D gene, J gene, CDR3 DNA, CDR3 protein. D genes are given only for firm matches. Rows may omit the clone size; those that give it use once, few, many or a size class.

v_call: TRBV29-1; clone_size: -; d_call: TRBD1; j_call: TRBJ2-2; cdr3_nt: TGCAGCGTTGAAGATTTAGGACAGGGCACCGGGGAGCTGTTTTTT; cdr3_aa: CSVEDLGQGTGELFF
v_call: TRBV28; clone_size: -; d_call: -; j_call: TRBJ2-6; cdr3_nt: TGTGCCAGCAGGCAAGGGGGGGCCGGGGCCAACGTCCTGACTTTC; cdr3_aa: CASRQGGAGANVLTF
v_call: TRBV7-9; clone_size: few; d_call: -; j_call: TRBJ2-7; cdr3_nt: TGTGCCAGCAGCCAGATAGGAGGGCTAGACGAGCAGTACTTC; cdr3_aa: CASSQIGGLDEQYF
v_call: TRBV2; clone_size: -; d_call: TRBD2; j_call: TRBJ2-3; cdr3_nt: TGTGCCAGCGCTCCGGGACTAGCATTCACAGATACGCAGTATTTT; cdr3_aa: CASAPGLAFTDTQYF
v_call: TRBV5-1; clone_size: -; d_call: TRBD2; j_call: TRBJ2-7; cdr3_nt: TGCGCCAGCAGCTTGGCCGGGGGTAGCGGGGCTACCTACGAGCAGTACTTC; cdr3_aa: CASSLAGGSGATYEQYF
v_call: TRBV6-4; clone_size: once; d_call: TRBD1; j_call: TRBJ2-7; cdr3_nt: TGTGCCAGCAGTGACTCGACAGGGAGCTCCTACGAGCAGTACTTC; cdr3_aa: CASSDSTGSSYEQYF
v_call: TRBV9; clone_size: -; d_call: -; j_call: TRBJ2-5; cdr3_nt: TGTGCCAGCAGCGGACGACAGCGCCAAGAGACCCAGTACTTC; cdr3_aa: CASSGRQRQETQYF
v_call: TRBV24-1; clone_size: -; d_call: TRBD2; j_call: TRBJ2-1; cdr3_nt: TGTGCCACTCCCTACTCGACTAGCTTTAGGGATGAGCAGTTCTTC; cdr3_aa: CATPYSTSFRDEQFF
v_call: TRBV11-3; clone_size: few; d_call: -; j_call: TRBJ2-1; cdr3_nt: TGTGCCAGCAGCTTAGATAGAGTAGCAAATGAGCAGTTCTTC; cdr3_aa: CASSLDRVANEQFF
v_call: TRBV5-1; clone_size: -; d_call: -; j_call: TRBJ1-1; cdr3_nt: TGCGCCAGCAGCTTGGGGTCATCCATCAGGAACACTGAAGCTTTCTTT; cdr3_aa: CASSLGSSIRNTEAFF
v_call: TRBV28; clone_size: -; d_call: TRBD1; j_call: TRBJ1-2; cdr3_nt: TGTGCCAGCGTCTACCCCTGGGGACAGAGAGTAAACTATGGCTACACCTTC; cdr3_aa: CASVYPWGQRVNYGYTF
v_call: TRBV28; clone_size: few; d_call: TRBD1; j_call: TRBJ2-2; cdr3_nt: TGTGCCAGCAGTCCACGGACAGGGGGTCCCGGGGAGCTGTTTTTT; cdr3_aa: CASSPRTGGPGELFF
v_call: TRBV18; clone_size: -; d_call: -; j_call: TRBJ2-1; cdr3_nt: TGTGCCAGCTCACCCCCTCCAGGGGTTAACAATGAGCAGTTCTTC; cdr3_aa: CASSPPPGVNNEQFF
v_call: TRBV28; clone_size: -; d_call: TRBD1; j_call: TRBJ1-1; cdr3_nt: TGTGCCAGCATCCAGGGGGCGATGAACACTGAAGCTTTCTTT; cdr3_aa: CASIQGAMNTEAFF
v_call: TRBV4-3; clone_size: -; d_call: TRBD1; j_call: TRBJ2-7; cdr3_nt: TGCGCCAGCAGCCAAGTACTACAGGACAGGGGAAGCCAGCAGTACTTC; cdr3_aa: CASSQVLQDRGSQQYF
v_call: TRBV11-3; clone_size: -; d_call: TRBD1; j_call: TRBJ2-7; cdr3_nt: TGTGCCAGCAGCCCGAACAGGGGCTACGAGCAGTACTTC; cdr3_aa: CASSPNRGYEQYF
v_call: TRBV7-9; clone_size: -; d_call: -; j_call: TRBJ2-1; cdr3_nt: TGTGCCGGACAGAGAGGCTACAATGAGCAGTTCTTC; cdr3_aa: CAGQRGYNEQFF